Each of the 3 T cell receptor beta chains below was sequenced from the same sample in a study of shared clonotypes between healthy human individuals. Repertoires were generated with immunoSEQ multiplex PCR, while TCRdb's copy carries only in-frame clones and drops some. Of hundreds of thousands of clones in the sample, around 95% were seen once. CD45RO-negative, CCR7-positively selected cells formed the naive CD8 fraction, excluding terminally differentiated effector memory CD45RA+ cells. The sequencing sample was made of naive CD8+ T cells sorted from blood. The receptors originated from a woman aged 30 to 39 in good health.

The chain couples TRBV11-2 to TRBJ2-7; D not certain. There are 13 residues in the CDR3. V shed 4 bases and J shed 0 bases, with 7 bases lying between them. Germline loops: CDR1 SGHAT, CDR2 FQNNGV. The CDR3 DNA follows: TGTGCCAGCAGCTATCACAGCTCCTACGAGCAGTACTTC. This translates into CASSYHSSYEQYF. The entire variable domain, with the rest obtained from reference TRBV11-2 and TRBJ2-7, is as follows: EAGVAQSPRYKIIEKRQSVAFWCNPISGHATLYWYQQILGQGPKLLIQFQNNGVVDDSQLPKDRFSAERLKGVDSTLKIQPAKLEDSAVYLCASSYHSSYEQYFGPGTRLTVT.

J is TRBJ2-7 and V is TRBV2; 8 nucleotides match TRBD2. Germline V gene lookup returns CDR1 SNHLY and CDR2 FYNNEI. This CDR3 is built from 12 residues. The CDR3: CTFWREEGEQYF. The CDR3 DNA is TGTACCTTCTGGCGGGAGGAAGGCGAGCAGTACTTC.

The chain is built from TRBV19 and TRBJ1-5; 9 bases are shared with TRBD1. This CDR3 region has 15 residues. V lost 6 bases to trimming and J lost 6 bases; unmatched junction nucleotides: 9. Germline V gives CDR1 LNHDA, CDR2 SQIVND (reference sequence). The CDR3 DNA reads TGTGCCAGTAGCCCCGGACAGGGGTTGAGTCAGCCCCAGCATTTT. Amino acids: CASSPGQGLSQPQHF.